The 10 T cell receptor beta chains in this list originate from one sample, sequenced in a study of blood T cell repertoires in COVID-19. Data came from immunoSEQ multiplex PCR; TCRdb stores just in-frame clones and leaves some out. The data contain some 160,000 clones, around 87% of them singletons. Sample: peripheral blood. These receptors all stem from a woman aged 60-75 years with active COVID-19.

V gene TRBV2 combines with J gene TRBJ2-1; 7 bases match TRBD1. CDR3 length: 15 amino acids. CDR1 is SNHLY, CDR2 FYNNEI, per germline. Trimming removed 6 bases from V and 5 bases from J; junction bases left unmatched: 10. As DNA, the CDR3 is TGTGCCAGCAGCCCTGACAGGGCCCCCGACAATGAGCAGTTCTTC. Its translation: CASSPDRAPDNEQFF.

The chain couples TRBV7-9 to TRBJ1-1; unclear D gene. The CDR3 totals 14 residues. The V end was cut by 0 bases, the J end by 1 base, with 6 bases between. Per germline, CDR1 SEHNR and CDR2 FQNEAQ (reference sequence). CDR3 residues: CASSLAPGNTEAFF. The DNA for the CDR3 is TGTGCCAGCAGCTTAGCGCCAGGGAACACTGAAGCTTTCTTT.

About this clone itself: A read error may produce the germline difference seen at one junction end. The CDR3 is CASSQEGGTGEPNF. The CDR3 nucleotides are TGCGCCAGCAGCCAAGAGGGCGGGACAGGCGAACCGAACTTC. The gene calls are TRBV4-3 and TRBJ2-7; 8 nucleotides line up with TRBD1. This CDR3 spans 14 amino acids. Germline assignment: CDR1 LGHNA and CDR2 YSLEER.

This clone was counted a few times. V usage is TRBV11-2 and J usage is TRBJ2-7; no clear D. Germline V gives CDR1 SGHAT, CDR2 FQNNGV. This CDR3 contains 14 residues. V shed 1 base and J shed 3 bases, with 10 bases lying between them. The CDR3 region is CASSLVRSSYEQYF. The CDR3 DNA sequence: TGTGCCAGCAGCTTAGTTCGGTCTAGCTACGAGCAGTACTTC.

The chain is built from TRBV12-2 and TRBJ1-1. TRBV12-2 is a known pseudogene. The CDR3 length is 17 residues. The CDR3 DNA reads as TGTGCAAGTCGCTTTAAGACGGGACGTCGGGAGAGCACTGAAGCTTTCTTT. Protein: CASRFKTGRRESTEAFF.

J is TRBJ1-5 and V is TRBV6-2 or TRBV6-3, with 7 bases matching TRBD1. The CDR3 loop spans 15 amino acids. Trimming took 2 bases from V and 4 from J; bases not matched to a gene: 5. Germline CDR1 is MNHEY and CDR2 is SVGEGT. The CDR3 loop reads CASSYGSGGNQPQHF. Written as DNA, the CDR3 is TGTGCCAGCAGTTACGGATCAGGGGGGAATCAGCCCCAGCATTTT.

The chain uses TRBV7-9 and TRBJ2-5, with D possibly matching TRBD1 (6 bases). Per the germline V gene, CDR1 is SEHNR and CDR2 is FQNEAQ (reference sequence). Deletions cut 5 bases from V and 9 bases from J, with 19 bases between. The CDR3 runs to 14 residues. The DNA of the CDR3 is TGTGCCAGCAGCCTAAACAATAGGCCAGGGGCCCAGTACTTC. Translated, it gives CASSLNNRPGAQYF.

This clone was observed a single time. The chain joins TRBV28 to TRBJ2-7; 8 bases fit TRBD2. Germline values: CDR1 MDHEN, CDR2 SYDVKM. Unmatched junction bases numbered 0, after V lost 2 bases and J lost 6 bases. This CDR3 is 12 amino acids long. In DNA, the CDR3 is TGTGCCAGCAGTTTACTAGCGGGCGAGCAGTACTTC. Protein: CASSLLAGEQYF.

This clone was counted between two and nine times. The V gene is TRBV25-1, the J gene TRBJ2-2; TRBD1 aligns across 9 bases. Germline values: CDR1 MGHDK, CDR2 SYGVNS. The CDR3 contains 15 residues. V shed 6 bases, J shed 7 bases, and the junction held 9 bases outside the gene matches. The DNA for the CDR3 is TGTGCCAGCAGCGCAGGGACAGGGTGGGGCGGGGAGCTGTTTTTT. Amino acid sequence: CASSAGTGWGGELFF.

The V and J genes are TRBV5-6 and TRBJ1-5, with D unresolved. V dropped 4 bases and J dropped 7 bases, with 15 bases sitting between them. Germline loops: CDR1 SGHDT, CDR2 YYEEEE. This CDR3 comprises 14 residues. In DNA form, the CDR3 reads TGTGCCAGCAGCGAAGCCGGGGTCAACCAGCCCCAGCATTTT. It specifies CASSEAGVNQPQHF.